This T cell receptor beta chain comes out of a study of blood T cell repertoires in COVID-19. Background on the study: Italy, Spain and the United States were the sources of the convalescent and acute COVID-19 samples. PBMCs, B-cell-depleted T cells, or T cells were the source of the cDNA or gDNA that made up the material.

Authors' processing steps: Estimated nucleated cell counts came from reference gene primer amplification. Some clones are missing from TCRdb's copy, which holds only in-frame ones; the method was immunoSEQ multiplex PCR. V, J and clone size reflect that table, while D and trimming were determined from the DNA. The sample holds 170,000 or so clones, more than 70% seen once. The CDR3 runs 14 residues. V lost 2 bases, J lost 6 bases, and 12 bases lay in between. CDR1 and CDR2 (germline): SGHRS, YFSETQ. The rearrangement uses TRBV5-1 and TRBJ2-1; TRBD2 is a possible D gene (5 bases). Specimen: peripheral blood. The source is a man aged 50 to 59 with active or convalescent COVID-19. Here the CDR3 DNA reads TGCGCCAGCAGCTTAGAGGGCCGCGGCAATGAGCAGTTCTTC. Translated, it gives CASSLEGRGNEQFF.